This TCR beta chain was sequenced for a study of blood T cell repertoires in COVID-19. Overall study: Sources were T cells, B-cell-depleted T cells, or PBMCs; the material itself was cDNA or gDNA.

Produced via immunoSEQ multiplex PCR; TCRdb's table is partial and in-frame only. The table has over 75,000 clones, 75% to 85% seen once. This receptor was identified in a woman in her 70s with acute or convalescent COVID-19. Sequencing was carried out using peripheral blood.

Here the CDR3 DNA reads TGTGCCTGGAGTGCGGGAGTGGGTGAGCAGTACTTC. This sequence encodes CAWSAGVGEQYF. V usage is TRBV30 and J usage is TRBJ2-7; maybe TRBD2 (6 bases). The CDR3 extends over 12 amino acids. In germline, CDR1 is GTSNPN, CDR2 SVGIG (reference sequence). V was pared by 1 base and J by 7 bases, with 11 bases between.